Included here is one T cell receptor (beta chain) sequence, with context. The CDR3 runs 13 residues. The V end lost 0 bases, the J end lost 9 bases, and 10 bases lay between the germline ends. In germline, CDR1 is SGDLS, CDR2 YYNGEE. The table came from immunoSEQ multiplex PCR; TCRdb's copy has only in-frame clones and leaves some out. The sample contains some 170,000 clones, roughly 87% of which appear only once. The entry originates in a study of blood T cell repertoires in COVID-19. V and J are TRBV9 and TRBJ1-5; D perhaps matches TRBD1 (5 bases). This receptor was identified in a human donor with acute COVID-19. The donor label of this sample is uncertain. The sequencing sample was made of PBMCs or T cells enriched from blood (not recorded which). This CDR3 reads CASSVVSGGPQHF. In nucleotides, the CDR3 is TGTGCCAGCAGCGTAGTATCGGGGGGGCCCCAGCATTTT.